This T cell receptor beta chain is drawn from a study of blood T cell repertoires in COVID-19. Study in general: COVID-19 samples from acute and convalescent phases originated in the United States, Italy and Spain. Sources were T cells, B-cell-depleted T cells, or PBMCs; the material itself was cDNA or gDNA.

Study processing details: Amplification of reference gene primers provided the estimated nucleated cell counts. The table came from immunoSEQ multiplex PCR; TCRdb's copy has only in-frame clones and leaves some out. V and J calls and clone size are copied from that table; D and trimming were computed from the DNA. The data contain about 140,000 clones, around three quarters of them seen just once; the ten biggest clones take up approximately 3.6%. The specimen sequenced was peripheral blood. This clonotype was sampled from a man in his fifties or sixties with acute or convalescent COVID-19.

CDR3 in DNA: TGTGCCAGCAGCCCTTGGGGCAGGGGGACTAACTATGGCTACACCTTC. As protein: CASSPWGRGTNYGYTF. This rearrangement joins TRBV6-2 or TRBV6-3 to TRBJ1-2; 7 bases match TRBD1. Looked up from germline, CDR1 is MNHEY and CDR2 is SVGEGT. The V gene end was trimmed by 6 bases and the J gene end by 0 bases; junction bases not matched to a gene: 10. The CDR3 runs 16 residues.